Listed here are 7 T cell receptor beta chains from one sample, sequenced in a study of vaccination effects on CD4 cells after COVID-19. Sequencing was preceded by expansion of antigen-specific CD4+ T cells with viral peptide pools in the ViraFEST assay. At the end of 10 days of culture, CD4+ T cells were isolated. The infection with SARS-CoV-2 (confirmed by PCR) occurred in this person between March and December 2020. Sequenced by immunoSEQ multiplex PCR; TCRdb stores in-frame clones only, minus some. The data hold about 20,000 clones, with roughly 74% observed a single time. No antigen has been assigned to these receptors. The sample in question was CD4+ T cells from PBMCs cultured with a peptide pool, obtained before COVID-19 vaccination. All receptors come from a human donor who had a prior SARS-CoV-2 infection.

This sequence joins TRBV6-5 and TRBJ2-7; TRBD1 agrees at 8 bases. Losses at the gene ends were 2 bases for V and 7 bases for J; bases not matched to a gene: 4. In germline, CDR1 is MNHEY, CDR2 SVGAGI. The CDR3 extends over 13 amino acids. The CDR3 DNA reads as TGTGCCAGCAGTTACCACGACAGGGGAGAGCAGTACTTC. This encodes CASSYHDRGEQYF.

This clone was found once. The chain recombines TRBV2 with TRBJ2-1, with TRBD2 identical over 9 bases. The germline gives CDR1 SNHLY, CDR2 FYNNEI. V gave up 7 bases and J gave up 9 bases; unmatched junction bases: 13. The CDR3 consists of 15 residues. The CDR3 nucleotides are TGTGCCAGCACGGGGCGGGGGGGCCGTCGGGGTGAGCAGTTCTTC. Its translation: CASTGRGGRRGEQFF.

The gene calls are TRBV25-1 and TRBJ2-2; D gene unclear. The CDR3 sequence is 14 residues long. The V and J ends lost 4 bases and 4 bases respectively, with 10 bases between them. Germline loops: CDR1 MGHDK, CDR2 SYGVNS. CDR3 sequence reads: CASSVPSSTGELFF. CDR3 nucleotides: TGTGCCAGCAGTGTACCTAGTTCCACCGGGGAGCTGTTTTTT.

The rearrangement links TRBV12-3 or TRBV12-4 to TRBJ1-1; D may be TRBD1 (5 bases). V was trimmed by 6 bases and J by 6 bases, leaving 14 bases between them. The CDR3 is 13 amino acids. The CDR3 DNA sequence: TGTGCCAGCAGCATACGGGACCTCTCTGAAGCTTTCTTT. Its protein is CASSIRDLSEAFF.

V gene TRBV20-1 combines with J gene TRBJ2-5, with 11 bases lining up with TRBD2. Germline assignment: CDR1 DFQATT and CDR2 SNEGSKA (reference sequence). With 3 bases clipped from V and 4 bases from J, the junction kept 10 bases outside the gene matches. The CDR3 is made up of 16 amino acids. CDR3 nucleotide sequence: TGCAGTGCTAGTCCATCTAGCGGGGGGCCTACAGAGACCCAGTACTTC. As protein: CSASPSSGGPTETQYF.

V is TRBV12-2 and J is TRBJ2-5; the table assigns TRBD2, which was not confirmed against the DNA. TRBV12-2 is described as a pseudogene. The CDR3 is 18 residues long. CDR3 protein: CAPKRGGLDKAPEETQYF. CDR3 DNA sequence: TGTGCACCGAAGAGGGGGGGCCTAGACAAGGCCCCCGAGGAGACCCAGTACTTC.

The chain carries TRBV4-2 and TRBJ2-1; the D is unclear. From germline, CDR1 is LGHNA and CDR2 YNFKEQ. V dropped 4 bases and J dropped 7 bases, with 11 bases sitting between them. This CDR3 is built from 13 residues. The CDR3 reads CASSPNDGNEQFF. The CDR3 region has the DNA TGTGCCAGCAGCCCGAATGATGGGAATGAGCAGTTCTTC.